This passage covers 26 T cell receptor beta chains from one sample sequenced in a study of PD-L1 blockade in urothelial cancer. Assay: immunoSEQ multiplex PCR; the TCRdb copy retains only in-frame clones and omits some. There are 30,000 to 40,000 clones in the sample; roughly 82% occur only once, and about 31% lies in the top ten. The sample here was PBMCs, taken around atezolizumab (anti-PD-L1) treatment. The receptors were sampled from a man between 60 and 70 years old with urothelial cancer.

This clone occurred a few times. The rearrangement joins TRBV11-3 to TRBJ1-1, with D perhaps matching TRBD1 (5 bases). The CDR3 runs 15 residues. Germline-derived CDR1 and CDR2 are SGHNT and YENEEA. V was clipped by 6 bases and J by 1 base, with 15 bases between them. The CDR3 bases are TGTGCCAGCAGTCGGGACTCTAATTGGAACACTGAAGCTTTCTTT. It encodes CASSRDSNWNTEAFF.

The CDR3 region has the DNA TGTGCCAGCAAGCCCAGCGGCAGCTCCTACGAGCAGTACTTC. Its protein product is CASKPSGSSYEQYF. The chain uses TRBV2 and TRBJ2-7, with D tentatively TRBD2 (5 bases). V lost 7 bases and J lost 0, with 13 bases in between. The CDR3 is 14 amino acids. Germline values: CDR1 SNHLY, CDR2 FYNNEI.

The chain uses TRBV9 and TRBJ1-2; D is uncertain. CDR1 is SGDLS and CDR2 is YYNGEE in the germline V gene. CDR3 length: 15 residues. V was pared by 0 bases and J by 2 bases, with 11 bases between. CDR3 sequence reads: CASSVAVQANYGYTF. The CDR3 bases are TGTGCCAGCAGCGTAGCGGTCCAGGCCAACTATGGCTACACCTTC.

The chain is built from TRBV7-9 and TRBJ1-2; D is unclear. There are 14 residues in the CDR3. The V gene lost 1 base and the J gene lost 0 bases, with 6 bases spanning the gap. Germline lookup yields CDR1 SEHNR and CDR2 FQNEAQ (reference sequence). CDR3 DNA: TGTGCCAGCAGCTTAGACCAGACTAACTATGGCTACACCTTC. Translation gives CASSLDQTNYGYTF.

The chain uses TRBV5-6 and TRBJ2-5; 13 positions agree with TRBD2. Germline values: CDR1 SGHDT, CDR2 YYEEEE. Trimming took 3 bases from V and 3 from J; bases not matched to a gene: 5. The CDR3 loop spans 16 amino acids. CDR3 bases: TGTGCCAGCAGCTCGCTAGGACTAGCGGGGGAAGAGACCCAGTACTTC. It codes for CASSSLGLAGEETQYF.

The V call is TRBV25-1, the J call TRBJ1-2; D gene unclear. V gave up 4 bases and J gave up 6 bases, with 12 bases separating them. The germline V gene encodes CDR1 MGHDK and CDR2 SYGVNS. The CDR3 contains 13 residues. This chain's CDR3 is CASSALGRHGYTF. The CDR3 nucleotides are TGTGCCAGCAGTGCACTAGGACGGCATGGCTACACCTTC.

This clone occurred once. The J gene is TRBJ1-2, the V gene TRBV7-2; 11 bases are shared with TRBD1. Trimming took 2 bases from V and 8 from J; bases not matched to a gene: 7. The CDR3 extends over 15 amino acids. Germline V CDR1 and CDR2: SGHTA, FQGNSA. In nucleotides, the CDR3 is TGTGCCAGCAGCTTACCGGACAGGGGGCGAGGAGGCTACACCTTC. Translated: CASSLPDRGRGGYTF.

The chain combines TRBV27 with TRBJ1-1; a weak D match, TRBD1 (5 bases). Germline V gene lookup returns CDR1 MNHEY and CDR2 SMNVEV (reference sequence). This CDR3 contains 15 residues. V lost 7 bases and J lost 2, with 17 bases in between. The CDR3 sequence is CASTKDRTSNTEAFF. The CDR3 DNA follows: TGTGCCAGCACCAAAGATCGGACATCTAACACTGAAGCTTTCTTT.

The CDR3 DNA sequence: TGCGCCAGCAGCCAAGCGGCGGGGGGGACAGATACGCAGTATTTT. Its protein product is CASSQAAGGTDTQYF. V is TRBV4-3 and J is TRBJ2-3; TRBD2 matches 9 bases. J gave up 3 bases and V 1 base, and 2 bases lay outside the gene matches. CDR1 is LGHNA and CDR2 is YSLEER in the germline V gene. The CDR3 consists of 15 residues.

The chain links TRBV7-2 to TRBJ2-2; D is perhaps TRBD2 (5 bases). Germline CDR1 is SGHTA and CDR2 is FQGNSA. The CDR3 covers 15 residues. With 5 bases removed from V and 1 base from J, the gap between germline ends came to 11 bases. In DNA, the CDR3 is TGTGCCAGCAGCCAGGACGGGATGAACACCGGGGAGCTGTTTTTT. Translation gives CASSQDGMNTGELFF. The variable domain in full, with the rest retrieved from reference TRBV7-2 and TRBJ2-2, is GAGVSQSPSNKVTEKGKDVELRCDPISGHTALYWYRQSLGQGLEFLIYFQGNSAPDKSGLPSDRFSAERTGGSVSTLTIQRTQQEDSAVYLCASSQDGMNTGELFFGEGSRLTVL.

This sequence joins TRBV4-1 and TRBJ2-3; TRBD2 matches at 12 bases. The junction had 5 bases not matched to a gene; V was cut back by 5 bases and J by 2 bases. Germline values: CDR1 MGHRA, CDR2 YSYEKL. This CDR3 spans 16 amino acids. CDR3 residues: CASSYLAGGLTDTQYF. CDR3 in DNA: TGCGCCAGCAGCTATCTAGCGGGGGGGCTCACAGATACGCAGTATTTT.

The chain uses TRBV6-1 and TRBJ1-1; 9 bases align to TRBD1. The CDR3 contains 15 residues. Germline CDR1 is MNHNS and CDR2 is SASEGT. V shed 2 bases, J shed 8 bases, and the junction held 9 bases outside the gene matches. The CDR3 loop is CASSELPGQGSEAFF. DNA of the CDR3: TGTGCCAGCAGTGAATTGCCGGGACAGGGCTCGGAAGCTTTCTTT.

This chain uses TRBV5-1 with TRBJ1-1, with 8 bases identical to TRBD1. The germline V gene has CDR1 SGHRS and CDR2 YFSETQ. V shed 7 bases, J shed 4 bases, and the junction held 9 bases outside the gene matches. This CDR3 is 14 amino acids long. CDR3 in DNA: TGCGCCAGCTCGATGACAGGGGTTGGCACTGAAGCTTTCTTT. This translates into CASSMTGVGTEAFF.

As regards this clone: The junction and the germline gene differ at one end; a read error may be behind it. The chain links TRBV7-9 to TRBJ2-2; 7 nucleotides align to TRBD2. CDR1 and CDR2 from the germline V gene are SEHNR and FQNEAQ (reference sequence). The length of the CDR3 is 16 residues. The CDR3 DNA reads TGTGCCAGAAGCTATCTGACTAGCACGAACACCGGGGAGCTGTTTTTT. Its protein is CARSYLTSTNTGELFF.

The CDR3 DNA follows: TGTGCCAGCAGTGAATATGGGGGAGGGCAAGAGACCCAGTACTTC. As protein: CASSEYGGGQETQYF. The chain employs TRBV6-1 and TRBJ2-5; TRBD2 agrees at 7 bases. V gave up 2 bases and J gave up 2 bases; unmatched junction bases: 5. In germline, CDR1 is MNHNS, CDR2 SASEGT. The CDR3 spans 15 residues.

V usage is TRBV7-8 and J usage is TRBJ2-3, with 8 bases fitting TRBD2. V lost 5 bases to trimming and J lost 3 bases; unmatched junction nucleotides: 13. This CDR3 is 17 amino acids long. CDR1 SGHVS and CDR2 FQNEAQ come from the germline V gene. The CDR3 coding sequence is TGTGCCAGCAGCCTCTTAGGGCGGGGGGCGCGTACAGATACGCAGTATTTT. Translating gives CASSLLGRGARTDTQYF.

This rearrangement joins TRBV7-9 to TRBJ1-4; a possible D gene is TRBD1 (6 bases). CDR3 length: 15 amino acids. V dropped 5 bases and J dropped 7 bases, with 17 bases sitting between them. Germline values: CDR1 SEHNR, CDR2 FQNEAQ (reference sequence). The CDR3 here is CASSPDRNRREKLFF. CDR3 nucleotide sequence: TGTGCCAGCAGCCCCGACAGGAATCGGCGTGAAAAACTGTTTTTT.

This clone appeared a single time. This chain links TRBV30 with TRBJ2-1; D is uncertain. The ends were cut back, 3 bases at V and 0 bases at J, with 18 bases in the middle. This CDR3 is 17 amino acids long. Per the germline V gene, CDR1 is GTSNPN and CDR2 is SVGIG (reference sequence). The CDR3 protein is CAWRGASQRPSYNEQFF. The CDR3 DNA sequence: TGTGCCTGGAGGGGTGCGTCTCAGCGCCCCTCCTACAATGAGCAGTTCTTC.

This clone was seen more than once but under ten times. CDR3 sequence: CAISEREIYNEQFF. DNA of the CDR3: TGTGCCATCAGTGAAAGGGAGATATACAATGAGCAGTTCTTC. The gene calls are TRBV10-3 and TRBJ2-1; TRBD2 might be the D (5 bases). The CDR3 is 14 amino acids. Trimming took off 3 bases at V and 4 bases at J, with 10 bases between the two ends. From germline, CDR1 is ENHRY and CDR2 SYGVKD.

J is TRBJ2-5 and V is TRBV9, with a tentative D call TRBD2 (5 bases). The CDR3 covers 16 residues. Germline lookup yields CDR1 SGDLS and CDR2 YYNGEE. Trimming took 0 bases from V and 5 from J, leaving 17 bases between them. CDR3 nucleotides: TGTGCCAGCAGCGTAGCGGGTGGCGGGTTAGGCGAGACCCAGTACTTC. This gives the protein CASSVAGGGLGETQYF.

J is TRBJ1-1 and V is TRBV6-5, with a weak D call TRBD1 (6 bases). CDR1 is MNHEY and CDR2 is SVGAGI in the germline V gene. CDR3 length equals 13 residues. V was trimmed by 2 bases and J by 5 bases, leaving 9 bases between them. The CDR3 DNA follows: TGTGCCAGCAGTTACCAGGGGCTAACTGAAGCTTTCTTT. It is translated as CASSYQGLTEAFF.

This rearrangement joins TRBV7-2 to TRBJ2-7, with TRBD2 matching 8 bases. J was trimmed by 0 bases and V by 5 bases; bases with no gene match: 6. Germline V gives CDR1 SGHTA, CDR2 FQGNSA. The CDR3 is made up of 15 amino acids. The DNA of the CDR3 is TGTGCCAGCAGCGAAAGCGGGGGATTCTCCTACGAGCAGTACTTC. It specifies CASSESGGFSYEQYF.

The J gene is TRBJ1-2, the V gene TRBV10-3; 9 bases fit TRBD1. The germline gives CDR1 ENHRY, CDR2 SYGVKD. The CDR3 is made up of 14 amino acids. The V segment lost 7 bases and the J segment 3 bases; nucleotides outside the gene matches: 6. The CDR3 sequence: CAITGTGLDYGYTF. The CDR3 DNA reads TGTGCCATCACCGGGACAGGGTTGGACTATGGCTACACCTTC.

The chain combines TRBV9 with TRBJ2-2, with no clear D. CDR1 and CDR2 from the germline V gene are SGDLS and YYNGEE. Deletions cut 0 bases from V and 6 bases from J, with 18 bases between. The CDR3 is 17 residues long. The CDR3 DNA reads TGTGCCAGCAGCGTAGGTTTGAGGCTATCGGTGTCCGGGGAGCTGTTTTTT. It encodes CASSVGLRLSVSGELFF.

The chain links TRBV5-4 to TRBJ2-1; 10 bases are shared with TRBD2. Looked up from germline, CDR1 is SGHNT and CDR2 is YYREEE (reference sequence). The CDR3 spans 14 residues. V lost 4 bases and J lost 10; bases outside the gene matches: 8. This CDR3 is CASSGEREGQEQFF. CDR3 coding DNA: TGTGCCAGCAGCGGGGAGCGGGAGGGCCAGGAGCAGTTCTTC. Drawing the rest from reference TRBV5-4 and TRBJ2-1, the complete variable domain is ETGVTQSPTHLIKTRGQQVTLRCSSQSGHNTVSWYQQALGQGPQFIFQYYREEENGRGNFPPRFSGLQFPNYSSELNVNALELDDSALYLCASSGEREGQEQFFGPGTRLTVL.

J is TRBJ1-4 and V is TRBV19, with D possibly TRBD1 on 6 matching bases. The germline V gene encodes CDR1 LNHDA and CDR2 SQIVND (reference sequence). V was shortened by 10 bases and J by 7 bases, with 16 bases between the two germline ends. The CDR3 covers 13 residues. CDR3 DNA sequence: TGTGCCACCGGACAGCGACTTTTTGAAAAACTGTTTTTT. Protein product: CATGQRLFEKLFF.